This TCR beta chain emerged from a study of blood T cell repertoires in COVID-19. Study-level background: Collection of acute and convalescent COVID-19 samples took place in the United States, Italy and Spain. Sources were T cells, B-cell-depleted T cells, or PBMCs; the material itself was cDNA or gDNA.

In the source study's methods: Reference gene primer amplification gave estimated nucleated cell counts. Data came from immunoSEQ multiplex PCR; TCRdb stores just in-frame clones and leaves some out. V and J calls and clone size are those listed in that table; D and trimming were worked out from the DNA. In the table there are approximately 87,000 clones, about 82% of which are singletons. The CDR3 is made up of 11 amino acids. Germline V gene data show CDR1 as GTSNPN and CDR2 as SVGIG (reference sequence). A remark on this clone: The junction shows a germline mismatch at one end, possibly a read error.

Sequenced material: peripheral blood. The sequence was collected from a woman of 80 years or more with acute or convalescent COVID-19. The J gene is TRBJ2-5, the V gene TRBV30; D is perhaps TRBD2 (6 bases). CDR3 nucleotides: TGTGCGGGCGGAGGGCAAGGGACCCAGTACTTC. This codes for CAGGGQGTQYF.